The TCR beta chain under discussion was sequenced for a study of T-cell reconstitution after alpha-beta-depleted transplantation in children. Library preparation (for TCRbeta) was performed with unique molecular identifiers. TCRdb reprocessed the PCR reads with MiXCR, giving one entry per CDR3 protein. The profile shows around 380,000 distinct CDR3 sequences, approximately 10% of them singletons. This clonotype was seen a few times. V lost 3 bases to trimming and J lost 7 bases; unmatched junction nucleotides: 9. Germline loops: CDR1 SGHRS, CDR2 YFSETQ. CDR3 size: 16 residues. The sequencing used PBMCs from the stem cell graft donor, collected from the stem cell graft. This chain links TRBV5-1 with TRBJ2-1; 11 nucleotides match TRBD2. The sequence was collected from a human donor who donated a stem cell graft to a child with acute myeloid leukemia. CDR3 region: CASSSRVSGGANEQFF. CDR3 nucleotides: TGCGCCAGCAGCTCCCGTGTTAGCGGGGGGGCGAATGAGCAGTTCTTC. Combining the CDR3 with reference TRBV5-1 and TRBJ2-1 gives the whole variable domain KAGVTQTPRYLIKTRGQQVTLSCSPISGHRSVSWYQQTPGQGLQFLFEYFSETQRNKGNFPGRFSGRQFSNSRSEMNVSTLELGDSALYLCASSSRVSGGANEQFFGPGTRLTVL.